This TCR beta chain originates from a study of blood T cells in healthy people across ages. Broader study findings: Long-lived donors exceeded aged donors in naive CD4+ cells and diversity. Per-million-T-cell TCR beta diversity fell roughly linearly with age.

Concerning this clonotype: The antigen remains unidentified.

A second PCR, run for roughly 7 to 11 cycles, used a sample-barcoded 5' primer plus a J-beta primer mix. One entry per CDR3 protein, called by TCRdb with MiXCR from the 5' RACE reads. Seen here are fewer than 700,000 distinct CDR3 sequences, roughly 48% observed once, and the top ten hold just under 25%. Trimming removed 2 bases from V and 6 bases from J, with 11 bases in between. The V gene's germline CDR1 is SGDLS and CDR2 YYNGEE. This CDR3 has 14 residues. The chain couples TRBV9 to TRBJ2-2; tentative D call: TRBD1 (6 bases). The sequenced sample consisted of blood. This TCR was sampled from a man aged 80 or over in good health. The DNA for the CDR3 is TGTGCCAGCAGCGTTACAGGGTACCCCGGGGAGCTGTTTTTT. Its translation: CASSVTGYPGELFF.